These T cell receptor beta chains were read from a single sample in a study of early T cells in non-severe SARS-CoV-2 infection. TCRdb re-called the 5' RACE reads through MiXCR, storing one row per CDR3 protein. The sample has 50,000 or so distinct CDR3 sequences, approximately 15% seen once; the top ten hold 9% to 10%. Material: whole blood, obtained at baseline. These receptors all come from an adult who was a healthcare worker with PCR-confirmed SARS-CoV-2 infection or an uninfected control (not recorded which). The CDR3 runs from the conserved cysteine through the conserved F or W.

V gene: TRBV10-1
CDR3 protein: CASSWPGTGFGQFF

V gene: TRBV3-1
CDR3 protein: CASKFQGEDTQYF

V gene: TRBV7-9
CDR3 protein: CASSLLLAGETQYF

V gene: TRBV20-1
CDR3 protein: CSASRGEQYF

V gene: TRBV24-1
CDR3 protein: CATSATDRSYEQYF

V gene: TRBV28
CDR3 protein: CASSLSGFVGREQYF

V gene: TRBV28
CDR3 protein: CASSLREQFF

V gene: TRBV7-9
CDR3 protein: CASSLGSYAETGSYNEQFF

V gene: TRBV7-3
CDR3 protein: CASRALNTGELFF

V gene: TRBV27
CDR3 protein: CASSFGDRSTDTQYF

V gene: TRBV20-1
CDR3 protein: CSARHRGLSNQPQHF

V gene: TRBV2
CDR3 protein: CASSAYAGREKLFF

V gene: TRBV10-3
CDR3 protein: CAIGSGQGATGELFF

V gene: TRBV7-7
CDR3 protein: CASSLGQISTDTQYF

V gene: TRBV29-1
CDR3 protein: CSARKGDTEAFF

V gene: TRBV6-5
CDR3 protein: CASSYSAGGLANYEQYF

V gene: TRBV4-2
CDR3 protein: CASSQGRGGGETQYF

V gene: TRBV5-1
CDR3 protein: CASSLGGTAYNEQFF

V gene: TRBV27
CDR3 protein: CASSFRQGTDTQYF

V gene: TRBV20-1
CDR3 protein: CSARIGSSYEQYF

V gene: TRBV5-1
CDR3 protein: CASSLAGAPTDTQYF

V gene: TRBV5-4
CDR3 protein: CASSRASSSAADTQYF

V gene: TRBV2
CDR3 protein: CASSEITGRETQYF

V gene: TRBV6-5
CDR3 protein: CASSYRGPQQPQHF

V gene: TRBV5-5
CDR3 protein: CASSPLASTDTQYF

V gene: TRBV29-1
CDR3 protein: CSVEGGGTGLTYEQYF

V gene: TRBV28
CDR3 protein: CASTRPFGGGDYGYTF

V gene: TRBV28
CDR3 protein: CASSPYNEQFF

V gene: TRBV11-2
CDR3 protein: CASSLGDRSTDTQYF

V gene: TRBV5-4
CDR3 protein: CASSPWTGRNTEAFF

V gene: TRBV28
CDR3 protein: CASSLVHTNEKLFF

V gene: TRBV6-2/TRBV6-3
CDR3 protein: CASSRTVRDTQYF

V gene: TRBV18
CDR3 protein: CASSTDRNTEAFF

V gene: TRBV10-1
CDR3 protein: CASSPDTETGPQKFF

V gene: TRBV27
CDR3 protein: CASSLFRTSSNGYTF

V gene: TRBV18
CDR3 protein: CASSQSGNTEAFF

V gene: TRBV2
CDR3 protein: CASSGWRVKSTDTQYF

V gene: TRBV28
CDR3 protein: CASRRYTEAFF

V gene: TRBV18
CDR3 protein: CASSFGTDYEQYF

V gene: TRBV3-1
CDR3 protein: CASSQGVVGTEAFF

V gene: TRBV11-2
CDR3 protein: CASSPRDYRMETQYF

V gene: TRBV5-5
CDR3 protein: CASSLPRGETQYF

V gene: TRBV28
CDR3 protein: CASISSPGGRDGHEQYF

V gene: TRBV20-1
CDR3 protein: CSARGDRGNEQFF